Below, 21 T cell receptor beta chains from the same sample are listed, as sequenced in a study of blood T cell repertoires in COVID-19. The table came from immunoSEQ multiplex PCR; TCRdb's copy has only in-frame clones and leaves some out. The sample shows 150,000 or so clones, approximately 86% of them seen only once. Sequenced material: peripheral blood. The receptors come from a man in his sixties with acute or convalescent COVID-19.

This rearrangement joins TRBV18 to TRBJ2-3; weak D call: TRBD2 (5 bases). Germline-derived CDR1 and CDR2 are KGHSH and LQKENI. The V and J ends lost 4 bases and 6 bases respectively, with 8 bases between them. This CDR3 spans 12 amino acids. The CDR3 region has the DNA TGTGCCAGCTCACAACTAGGCGATACGCAGTATTTT. The encoded protein is CASSQLGDTQYF.

This sequence joins TRBV10-3 and TRBJ2-1; 7 bases match TRBD2. Germline-derived CDR1 and CDR2 are ENHRY and SYGVKD. The V gene end was trimmed by 4 bases and the J gene end by 8 bases; junction bases not matched to a gene: 5. This CDR3 comprises 13 residues. The CDR3 sequence: CAISVRGDDEQFF. The CDR3 nucleotides read TGTGCCATCAGTGTCCGGGGGGACGATGAGCAGTTCTTC.

The chain joins TRBV24-1 to TRBJ2-1; 7 positions agree with TRBD1. Germline V CDR1 and CDR2: KGHDR, SFDVKD. This CDR3 has 16 residues. V lost 3 bases, J lost 5 bases, and 9 bases stayed unmatched. The CDR3 spells CATSDVTGDPNNEQFF. CDR3 DNA: TGTGCCACCAGTGATGTCACAGGGGACCCTAACAATGAGCAGTTCTTC.

This chain uses TRBV28 with TRBJ1-4; D unclear. Germline V lookup: CDR1 MDHEN, CDR2 SYDVKM. The CDR3 is 14 amino acids. Trimming pared 5 bases from V and 8 bases from J, leaving 15 bases between. The CDR3 coding sequence is TGTGCCAGCAGTCTACCGGGTCTTTCGGAAAAACTGTTTTTT. As protein: CASSLPGLSEKLFF.

The chain joins TRBV5-4 to TRBJ2-3; TRBD2 matches 9 bases. The CDR3 runs 20 residues. The J segment lost 0 bases and the V segment lost 3 bases, leaving 17 bases of the junction unmatched. The V gene's germline CDR1 is SGHNT and CDR2 YYREEE (reference sequence). The CDR3 nucleotides are TGTGCCAGCAGCTATGACGGTAGCGCGGGGGGGGACCCTAGCACAGATACGCAGTATTTT. It encodes CASSYDGSAGGDPSTDTQYF.

V usage is TRBV3-1 (or the pseudogene TRBV3-2) and J usage is TRBJ1-5; D unresolved. The V end lost 0 bases, the J end lost 11 bases, and 26 bases lay between the germline ends. Germline V gene lookup returns CDR1 LGHDT and CDR2 YNNKEL (reference sequence). The CDR3 covers 18 residues. CDR3 nucleotides: TGTGCCAGCAGCCAAGATCTAAGAGGCCCACAAGATATCATGTCCCAGCATTTT. It encodes CASSQDLRGPQDIMSQHF.

The J gene is TRBJ1-2, the V gene TRBV7-2; TRBD1 matches at 10 bases. The CDR3 extends over 15 amino acids. V shed 5 bases, J shed 4 bases, and the junction held 7 bases outside the gene matches. The germline gives CDR1 SGHTA, CDR2 FQGNSA. As DNA, the CDR3 is TGTGCCAGCAGCCCAGGGACAGGGGCGTTCTATGGCTACACCTTC. Translation gives CASSPGTGAFYGYTF.

This clone was recorded once. This chain uses TRBV30 with TRBJ1-1, with 7 bases fitting TRBD1. With V trimmed by 4 bases and J by 0 bases, 8 bases remained unmatched. CDR1 and CDR2 (germline): GTSNPN, SVGIG (reference sequence). The CDR3 has 15 residues. CDR3 sequence (DNA): TGTGCCTGGATGACAGGGATTTCGATGAACACTGAAGCTTTCTTT. Protein: CAWMTGISMNTEAFF.

V and J are TRBV2 and TRBJ1-1; TRBD1 matches at 7 bases. This CDR3 contains 14 residues. V trimming: 5 bases; J trimming: 4 bases; junction bases outside the gene matches: 7. Per germline, CDR1 SNHLY and CDR2 FYNNEI. The CDR3: CASSQDRAGTEAFF. For the CDR3, the DNA is TGTGCCAGCAGTCAAGACAGGGCGGGCACTGAAGCTTTCTTT. The variable domain in full, completed from reference TRBV2 and TRBJ1-1, reads EPEVTQTPSHQVTQMGQEVILRCVPISNHLYFYWYRQILGQKVEFLVSFYNNEISEKSEIFDDQFSVERPDGSNFTLKIRSTKLEDSAMYFCASSQDRAGTEAFFGQGTRLTVV.

This clone was found a few times. The chain carries TRBV24-1 and TRBJ2-2; 10 nucleotides align to TRBD1. The trim removed 3 bases at V and 4 bases at J, leaving 7 bases unmatched. The CDR3 loop spans 17 amino acids. CDR1 and CDR2 (germline): KGHDR, SFDVKD. DNA for the CDR3: TGTGCCACCAGTGATGCCTGGGACAGGGGCGGCACCGGGGAGCTGTTTTTT. This codes for CATSDAWDRGGTGELFF.

The chain carries TRBV24-1 and TRBJ2-5, with 9 nucleotides matching TRBD1. Per the germline V gene, CDR1 is KGHDR and CDR2 is SFDVKD. CDR3 size: 15 residues. V dropped 4 bases and J dropped 5; count of bases not matched to a gene: 7. The CDR3 spells CATSDRTGVGETQYF. CDR3 in DNA: TGTGCCACCAGTGACCGGACAGGGGTCGGGGAGACCCAGTACTTC.

V and J are TRBV18 and TRBJ2-2, with D possibly matching TRBD1 (6 bases). The CDR3 is 17 amino acids. V was cut by 0 bases and J by 4 bases, with 15 bases left in between. The germline CDR1 and CDR2 sequences are KGHSH and LQKENI. Here the CDR3 DNA reads TGTGCCAGCTCACCACCGATACAGGGTATAGGCACCGGGGAGCTGTTTTTT. This sequence encodes CASSPPIQGIGTGELFF.

The V call is TRBV5-1, the J call TRBJ2-1, with 7 nucleotides matching TRBD1. Germline values: CDR1 SGHRS, CDR2 YFSETQ. Trimming cost V 4 bases and J 4 bases; bases outside gene matches: 8. The CDR3 has 15 amino acids. The CDR3 DNA is TGCGCCAGCAGCCAATACCGGGACAGTTACAATGAGCAGTTCTTC. Its protein product is CASSQYRDSYNEQFF.

The chain joins TRBV3-1 (or the pseudogene TRBV3-2) to TRBJ2-5; D unresolved. This CDR3 comprises 12 residues. V was cut by 3 bases and J by 7 bases, with 9 bases left in between. CDR1 is LGHDT and CDR2 is YNNKEL in the germline V gene (reference sequence). The CDR3 reads CASSQLVRTQYF. The DNA for the CDR3 is TGTGCCAGCAGCCAGCTGGTTAGGACCCAGTACTTC.

This chain uses TRBV11-2 with TRBJ1-2; D unclear. Germline values: CDR1 SGHAT, CDR2 FQNNGV. The V end was cut by 5 bases, the J end by 0 bases, with 16 bases between. CDR3 length equals 16 residues. CDR3: CASSPGPGGPNYGYTF. The CDR3 DNA follows: TGTGCCAGCAGCCCTGGCCCTGGTGGTCCTAACTATGGCTACACCTTC. Together with reference TRBV11-2 and TRBJ1-2, the CDR3 gives the full variable domain: EAGVAQSPRYKIIEKRQSVAFWCNPISGHATLYWYQQILGQGPKLLIQFQNNGVVDDSQLPKDRFSAERLKGVDSTLKIQPAKLEDSAVYLCASSPGPGGPNYGYTFGSGTRLTVV.

The V and J genes are TRBV6-2 or TRBV6-3 and TRBJ2-1, with 9 bases lining up with TRBD2. Germline trimming cut 6 bases from V and 1 base from J; bases unmatched to any gene: 16. This CDR3 contains 19 residues. Germline CDR1 MNHEY, CDR2 SVGEGT. CDR3 sequence (DNA): TGTGCCAGCAGCCCTGGACTAGCGTACGGGCGGGGGTCCTACAATGAGCAGTTCTTC. This gives the protein CASSPGLAYGRGSYNEQFF.

The chain joins TRBV6-1 to TRBJ2-7; TRBD2 matches at 7 bases. Losses at the gene ends were 2 bases for V and 6 bases for J; bases not matched to a gene: 10. This CDR3 region has 15 residues. Looked up from germline, CDR1 is MNHNS and CDR2 is SASEGT. The CDR3: CASSERWLAVSEQYF. The CDR3 DNA sequence: TGTGCCAGCAGTGAAAGGTGGCTAGCGGTGAGCGAGCAGTACTTC.

V usage is TRBV27 and J usage is TRBJ1-6, with D hard to call. Trimming stripped 4 bases from V and 10 bases from J, with 14 bases between. Germline V CDR1 and CDR2: MNHEY, SMNVEV (reference sequence). The CDR3 covers 14 residues. The CDR3 here is CASSSVIASSPLHF. In DNA form, the CDR3 reads TGTGCCAGCAGTTCCGTAATTGCGAGCTCACCCCTCCACTTT.

The CDR3 spells CASSVGQGLNQPQHF. The CDR3 bases are TGTGCCAGCAGCGTCGGACAGGGCCTCAATCAGCCCCAGCATTTT. The chain is built from TRBV9 and TRBJ1-5; 8 bases fit TRBD1. The germline gives CDR1 SGDLS, CDR2 YYNGEE. Unmatched junction bases numbered 4, after V lost 2 bases and J lost 3 bases. CDR3 length equals 15 residues.

This clone appeared once. This rearrangement joins TRBV28 to TRBJ2-7, with 7 bases that match TRBD1. The CDR3 runs 12 residues. Per the germline V gene, CDR1 is MDHEN and CDR2 is SYDVKM. The V and J ends lost 6 bases and 10 bases, in that order; junction bases with no gene match: 9. CDR3 region: CASSPGTARQYF. The DNA of the CDR3 is TGTGCCAGCAGCCCGGGGACAGCCAGACAGTACTTC.

This clone was counted once. The rearrangement joins TRBV6-6 to TRBJ1-2; D is undetermined. Germline V gene data show CDR1 as MNHNY and CDR2 as SVGAGI (reference sequence). The CDR3 covers 15 residues. The V and J ends lost 4 bases and 1 base respectively, with 13 bases between them. The CDR3 region is CASSSRGRVNYGYTF. The CDR3 region has the DNA TGTGCCAGCAGTTCCCGCGGGAGGGTTAACTATGGCTACACCTTC.